This T cell receptor (beta chain) emerged from a study of T-cell reconstitution after alpha-beta-depleted transplantation in children. Preparation of the TCRbeta library involved a method that used unique molecular identifiers. TCRdb fed the PCR reads into MiXCR, producing one record per CDR3 protein. The sample has 200,000 to 250,000 distinct CDR3 sequences, roughly 10% seen once; the top ten hold 5% to 7%. This clonotype came up a few times. This CDR3 is 17 amino acids long. Germline-derived CDR1 and CDR2 are SEHNR and FQNEAQ (reference sequence). Trimming shortened V by 4 bases and J by 0 bases, and 17 bases separated the two germline ends.

This chain uses TRBV7-9 with TRBJ2-3; D could derive from TRBD1 or TRBD2 (5 bases each). Sample: PBMCs from the stem cell graft donor, taken from the stem cell graft. This clonotype was obtained from a human donor who donated a stem cell graft to a child with acute lymphoblastic leukemia. CDR3 sequence: CASSSGPGSGSTDTQYF. In nucleotides, the CDR3 is TGTGCCAGCAGCTCAGGGCCGGGGAGCGGTAGCACAGATACGCAGTATTTT.